The subject of this entry is one TCR beta chain. Its antigen is not identified. TCRdb keeps only in-frame clones here, not all; method: immunoSEQ multiplex PCR. The table has about 44,000 clones, 80% seen once. In germline, CDR1 is SGHAT, CDR2 FQNNGV. Deletions cut 1 base from V and 2 bases from J, with 6 bases between. This CDR3 is 14 amino acids long. The record originates from a study of OX40 agonist ivuxolimab in advanced cancers. Whole-study results and caveats: Clonal expansion in partial responders at 0.1-3.0 mg/kg ranked among the lowest.

This material consisted of CD4+ or CD8+ T cells sorted from blood, taken in a trial of the OX40 agonist ivuxolimab. The V gene is TRBV11-2, the J gene TRBJ1-5, with D unclear. The sequence was obtained from an adult with an advanced solid tumor such as melanoma, head and neck, liver or kidney cancer. This CDR3 reads CASSLVGGNQPQHF. The DNA for the CDR3 is TGTGCCAGCAGCTTAGTGGGTGGCAATCAGCCCCAGCATTTT.